Listed here is a single T cell receptor beta chain. This sample is drawn from a study of T cell changes during pregnancy in multiple sclerosis. The CDR3 runs to 13 residues. With 3 bases clipped from V and 5 bases from J, the junction kept 4 bases outside the gene matches. Germline-derived CDR1 and CDR2 are SGHTA and FQGNSA. Libraries were prepared by immunoSEQ multiplex PCR; TCRdb keeps only in-frame clonotypes and omits some of them. The table records about 40,000 clones, roughly 84% of them present only once. This material consisted of CD8+ T cells from peripheral blood mononuclear cells, taken in the first trimester of pregnancy. This sequence originates from a female donor with multiple sclerosis, enrolled in a pregnancy study. V gene TRBV7-2 combines with J gene TRBJ2-7; TRBD2 matches at 7 bases. The CDR3 nucleotides are TGTGCCAGCAGCTTTTGGGAGGGCGACGAGCAGTACTTC. This codes for CASSFWEGDEQYF.